The 17 T cell receptor beta chains listed next were all sequenced from one sample in a study of tumor-infiltrating lymphocytes in primary liver carcinoma. For blood RNA, unsorted whole blood served as the source, and germline DNA was extracted too. TCR beta cDNA came from roughly 0.45 ug total RNA, primed with a constant-region primer. The TCR beta library was amplified through three nested multiplex PCR rounds in a modified ARM-PCR procedure. The first two PCR rounds, approximately 10 cycles each, used TRBV1-TRBV30 forward primers and a C-beta reverse primer. MiXCR, run by TCRdb on the multiplex PCR reads, gives a single entry per CDR3 protein. Found here are some 200,000 distinct CDR3 sequences, around 60% of them singletons; the top ten hold roughly 6.8%. The sample was peripheral blood. These receptors were obtained from a woman aged 55-70 years with primary liver carcinoma and hepatitis B virus infection.

This clonotype was found many times. The V and J genes are TRBV6-5 and TRBJ1-1; D possibly corresponds to TRBD1 (5 bases). V was clipped by 6 bases and J by 4 bases, with 15 bases between them. The germline V gene has CDR1 MNHEY and CDR2 SVGAGI. The CDR3 sequence is 14 residues long. The CDR3 nucleotides read TGTGCCAGCAGGGGTAGACAGACGTTCACTGAAGCTTTCTTT. It is translated as CASRGRQTFTEAFF.

There are many counts of this clonotype. The rearrangement links TRBV29-1 to TRBJ2-1; either TRBD1 or TRBD2 may supply D (5 bases each). The germline V gene has CDR1 SQVTM and CDR2 ANQGSEA. With 2 bases removed from V and 9 bases from J, the gap between germline ends came to 17 bases. This CDR3 is 14 amino acids long. The CDR3: CSVETTWGIGEQFF. CDR3 DNA sequence: TGCAGCGTTGAAACCACGTGGGGGATCGGTGAGCAGTTCTTC.

About this clonotype: Sequence at one end of the junction differs from germline and may be a read error. This chain connects TRBV5-4 to TRBJ1-4; a weak D match, TRBD1 (5 bases). Germline CDR1 is SGHNT and CDR2 is YYREEE (reference sequence). The CDR3 covers 15 residues. The chain's CDR3 is CGSSVSGGPDEKLSF. The CDR3 DNA sequence: TGTGGCAGCAGCGTGTCGGGGGGTCCGGATGAAAAACTGTCTTTT.

The V call is TRBV28, the J call TRBJ2-7; 13 bases match TRBD2. In germline, CDR1 is MDHEN, CDR2 SYDVKM. Germline trimming cut 10 bases from V and 2 bases from J; bases unmatched to any gene: 8. The CDR3 totals 15 residues. The CDR3 reads CANRRLAGGTYEQYF. The CDR3 coding sequence is TGTGCCAACAGACGACTAGCGGGAGGAACCTACGAGCAGTACTTC.

This clonotype was observed a single time. The chain's CDR3 is CASNFAEGDEAFF. The CDR3 nucleotides read TGTGCCAGCAACTTCGCTGAGGGGGATGAGGCTTTCTTT. This chain links TRBV6-1 with TRBJ1-1; D possibly corresponds to TRBD1 (6 bases). The germline gives CDR1 MNHNS, CDR2 SASEGT. V dropped 7 bases and J dropped 11 bases, with 20 bases sitting between them. This CDR3 has 13 amino acids.

V and J are TRBV20-1 and TRBJ1-2, with TRBD1 matching over 7 bases. There are 12 residues in the CDR3. Germline trimming cut 7 bases from V and 8 bases from J; bases unmatched to any gene: 10. Germline loops: CDR1 DFQATT, CDR2 SNEGSKA (reference sequence). CDR3 sequence (DNA): TGCAGTGTCCCCAGGGGGGGCAGGGGCTACACCTTC. Translated: CSVPRGGRGYTF.

The rearrangement uses TRBV24-1 and TRBJ1-2; 8 nucleotides line up with TRBD1. With 2 bases clipped from V and 11 bases from J, the junction kept 18 bases outside the gene matches. The CDR3 sequence is 17 residues long. The V gene's germline CDR1 is KGHDR and CDR2 SFDVKD. DNA of the CDR3: TGTGCCACCAGTGATTCCACGACAGGGGAGTTAGGCTATGATTACACCTTC. It yields the protein CATSDSTTGELGYDYTF.

This chain uses TRBV24-1 with TRBJ2-5; 14 bases match TRBD2. From germline, CDR1 is KGHDR and CDR2 SFDVKD. Germline trimming cut 4 bases from V and 5 bases from J; bases unmatched to any gene: 8. The CDR3 has 17 residues. CDR3 amino acids: CATSDPGTSGGKETQYF. The CDR3 DNA follows: TGTGCCACCAGTGACCCGGGGACTAGCGGGGGAAAGGAGACCCAGTACTTC.

The chain recombines TRBV4-3 with TRBJ1-5; possibly TRBD1 for D (6 bases). Germline V lookup: CDR1 LGHNA, CDR2 YSLEER. V was trimmed by 0 bases and J by 6 bases, leaving 9 bases between them. The CDR3 runs to 14 residues. CDR3 sequence (DNA): TGCGCCAGCAGCCAAGATCGAGGGGGTCAGCCCCAGCATTTT. Translating it yields CASSQDRGGQPQHF.

Details on this clonotype: At one end the junction does not follow the germline gene, possibly because of a read error. V and J are TRBV4-1 and TRBJ2-1, with 9 bases identical to TRBD2. Germline V gene lookup returns CDR1 MGHRA and CDR2 YSYEKL. This CDR3 region has 17 residues. CDR3 amino acids: CAGSRNRLAESYNEQFF. CDR3 coding DNA: TGCGCCGGCAGCCGAAACAGACTAGCGGAGTCCTACAATGAGCAGTTCTTC.

For this clonotype: Germline and junction disagree at one end, which may indicate a read error. This chain uses TRBV4-2 with TRBJ2-7, with a tentative D call TRBD2 (5 bases). This CDR3 spans 14 amino acids. The germline CDR1 and CDR2 sequences are LGHNA and YNFKEQ. The CDR3 DNA is TGTACCAGCAGCCAAGACTACACCACCTACGAGCAGTACTTC. It is translated as CTSSQDYTTYEQYF.

In its sample, this clonotype was seen a few times. This may stem from a read error, because a much larger clone lies one nucleotide away. V is TRBV6-5 and J is TRBJ2-7; 9 bases line up with TRBD1. The CDR3 covers 15 residues. Germline assignment: CDR1 MNHEY and CDR2 SVGAGI. The CDR3 DNA reads TGTGTCAGCAGTTTGGCCGGGACAGGGAGGGACGAGCAGTACTTC. Residues: CVSSLAGTGRDEQYF.

In its sample, this clonotype was seen once. One end of the junction does not line up with germline, which may come from a read error. The chain couples TRBV4-1 to TRBJ2-7; tentative D call: TRBD2 (6 bases). This CDR3 has 16 amino acids. The germline V gene encodes CDR1 MGHRA and CDR2 YSYEKL. CDR3 amino acids: CACSQDRSGSSYEQYF. The CDR3 coding sequence is TGCGCCTGCAGCCAAGATCGGAGCGGGTCCTCCTACGAGCAGTACTTC.

As regards this clonotype: This could be a read error, since a much larger clone is one nucleotide away. The chain has TRBV12-3 or TRBV12-4 and TRBJ1-1; maybe TRBD1 (5 bases). This CDR3 spans 14 amino acids. V lost 4 bases and J 5 bases, leaving 14 bases between the germline ends. CDR3 region: CASSSRRGRTEAFF. The CDR3 nucleotides read TGTGCCAGCAGTTCCCGCCGGGGGAGGACTGAAGCTTTCTTT.

The gene calls are TRBV11-2 and TRBJ2-5; 7 nucleotides agree with TRBD1. This CDR3 contains 15 residues. Germline lookup yields CDR1 SGHAT and CDR2 FQNNGV. Trimming at V came to 4 bases and at J to 3 bases, leaving 8 bases not matched to a gene. CDR3 loop: CASSSPLDREETQYF. The CDR3 bases are TGTGCCAGCAGCTCACCCCTCGACAGGGAAGAGACCCAGTACTTC.

The rearrangement uses TRBV5-6 and TRBJ2-7; D gene ambiguous. CDR1 and CDR2 (germline): SGHDT, YYEEEE. The V end lost 0 bases, the J end lost 6 bases, and 10 bases lay between the germline ends. The CDR3 is made up of 13 amino acids. The CDR3 loop is CASSLGGMSEQYF. The CDR3, as DNA: TGTGCCAGCAGCTTGGGTGGCATGTCCGAGCAGTACTTC.

This clonotype was counted a few times. This chain uses TRBV7-9 with TRBJ1-2; no definite D call. The ends were cut back, 1 base at V and 10 bases at J, with 10 bases in the middle. Germline V gene sequence: CDR1 SEHNR, CDR2 FQNEAQ (reference sequence). CDR3 length: 12 amino acids. The CDR3 DNA sequence: TGTGCCAGCAGCTTAGGCGGCACCCCCTACACCTTC. Translating it yields CASSLGGTPYTF. The full variable domain, completed using reference TRBV7-9 and TRBJ1-2, is DTGVSQNPRHKITKRGQNVTFRCDPISEHNRLYWYRQTLGQGPEFLTYFQNEAQLEKSRLLSDRFSAERPKGSFSTLEIQRTEQGDSAMYLCASSLGGTPYTFGSGTRLTVV.